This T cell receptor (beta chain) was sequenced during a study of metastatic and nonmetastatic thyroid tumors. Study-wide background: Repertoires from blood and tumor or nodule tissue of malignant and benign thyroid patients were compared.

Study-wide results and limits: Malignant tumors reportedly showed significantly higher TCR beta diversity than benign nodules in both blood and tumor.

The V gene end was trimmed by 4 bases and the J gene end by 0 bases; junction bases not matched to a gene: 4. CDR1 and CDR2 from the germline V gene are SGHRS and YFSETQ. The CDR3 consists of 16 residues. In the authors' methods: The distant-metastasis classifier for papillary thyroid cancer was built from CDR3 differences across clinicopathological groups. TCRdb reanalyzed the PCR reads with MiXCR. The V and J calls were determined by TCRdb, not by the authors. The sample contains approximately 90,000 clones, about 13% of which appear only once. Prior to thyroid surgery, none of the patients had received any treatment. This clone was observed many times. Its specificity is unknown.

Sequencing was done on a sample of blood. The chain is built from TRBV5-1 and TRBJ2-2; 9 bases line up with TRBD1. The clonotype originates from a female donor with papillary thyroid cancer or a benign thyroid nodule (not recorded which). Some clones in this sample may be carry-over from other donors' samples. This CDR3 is CASSTTGGTNTGELFF. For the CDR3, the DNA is TGCGCCAGCAGCACTACAGGGGGCACGAACACCGGGGAGCTGTTTTTT.